These T cell receptor beta chains were read from a single sample in a study of cytomegalovirus exposure and HLA in healthy donors. TCRdb's copy holds only in-frame clones and misses some; the assay was immunoSEQ multiplex PCR. Here the sample spans roughly 100,000 clones, roughly an eighth being singletons. The sample taken for sequencing was PBMCs. The receptor set was obtained from a man in his forties or fifties in good health and CMV-seropositive. CDR3s include the opening cysteine and the closing phenylalanine or tryptophan. D genes are given only for firm matches. Expanded clones are given a class, and other clones once, few, many or no size at all.

v_call: TRBV5-1
clone_size: NA
j_call: TRBJ2-1
d_call: TRBD1
cdr3_aa: CASSLDGTVAYNEQFF
cdr3_nt: TGCGCCAGCAGCTTGGATGGGACAGTGGCCTACAATGAGCAGTTCTTC

v_call: TRBV5-4
clone_size: few
j_call: TRBJ2-5
d_call: TRBD1
cdr3_aa: CASSSQGALETQYF
cdr3_nt: TGTGCCAGCAGCTCACAGGGGGCACTAGAGACCCAGTACTTC

v_call: TRBV28
clone_size: NA
j_call: TRBJ2-3
d_call: TRBD1
cdr3_aa: CASSPRQGADTQYF
cdr3_nt: TGTGCCAGCAGTCCCCGACAGGGGGCAGATACGCAGTATTTT

v_call: TRBV5-1
clone_size: NA
j_call: TRBJ1-6
d_call: TRBD1
cdr3_aa: CASSWGQGRHSPLHF
cdr3_nt: TGCGCCAGCAGCTGGGGACAGGGAAGGCATTCACCCCTCCACTTT

v_call: TRBV19
clone_size: NA
j_call: TRBJ2-2
d_call: NA
cdr3_aa: CATRKAGELFF
cdr3_nt: TGTGCCACCAGGAAGGCCGGGGAGCTGTTTTTT

v_call: TRBV27
clone_size: NA
j_call: TRBJ2-7
d_call: NA
cdr3_aa: CASSKPPGVYYEQYF
cdr3_nt: TGTGCCAGCAGCAAGCCGCCGGGGGTATACTACGAGCAGTACTTC

v_call: TRBV7-2
clone_size: NA
j_call: TRBJ2-7
d_call: TRBD1
cdr3_aa: CASRLTTGDYEQYF
cdr3_nt: TGTGCCAGCAGACTTACGACAGGGGACTACGAGCAGTACTTC

v_call: TRBV27
clone_size: few
j_call: TRBJ1-2
d_call: NA
cdr3_aa: CASSAGGANYGYTF
cdr3_nt: TGTGCCAGCAGTGCCGGGGGAGCTAACTATGGCTACACCTTC

v_call: TRBV15
clone_size: many
j_call: TRBJ2-7
d_call: TRBD2
cdr3_aa: CATSEGTNTNQYF
cdr3_nt: TGTGCCACCAGCGAGGGGACTAACACGAACCAGTACTTC

v_call: TRBV2
clone_size: few
j_call: TRBJ2-7
d_call: TRBD1
cdr3_aa: CASSRDSFAEQYF
cdr3_nt: TGTGCCAGCAGTCGGGACAGCTTCGCCGAGCAGTACTTC

v_call: TRBV28
clone_size: few
j_call: TRBJ2-1
d_call: NA
cdr3_aa: CASSLLRNEQFF
cdr3_nt: TGTGCCAGCAGTTTACTACGGAATGAGCAGTTCTTC

v_call: TRBV5-6
clone_size: NA
j_call: TRBJ2-7
d_call: TRBD1
cdr3_aa: CASSHWGQGSYEQYF
cdr3_nt: TGTGCCAGCAGCCACTGGGGACAGGGTTCCTACGAGCAGTACTTC

v_call: TRBV5-4
clone_size: NA
j_call: TRBJ1-2
d_call: TRBD1
cdr3_aa: CASSPNRGINYGYTF
cdr3_nt: TGTGCCAGCAGCCCCAACAGGGGGATTAACTATGGCTACACCTTC

v_call: TRBV29-1
clone_size: NA
j_call: TRBJ2-7
d_call: TRBD2
cdr3_aa: CSVDGTTLGGEQYF
cdr3_nt: TGCAGCGTTGACGGGACTACCTTGGGGGGGGAGCAGTACTTC

v_call: TRBV28
clone_size: NA
j_call: TRBJ1-1
d_call: NA
cdr3_aa: CASSLASMDTEAFF
cdr3_nt: TGTGCCAGCAGTTTAGCCAGTATGGACACTGAAGCTTTCTTT

v_call: TRBV10-3
clone_size: NA
j_call: TRBJ1-1
d_call: NA
cdr3_aa: CAISEQRMNTEAFF
cdr3_nt: TGTGCCATCAGTGAGCAGCGAATGAACACTGAAGCTTTCTTT

v_call: TRBV23-1
clone_size: NA
j_call: TRBJ2-2
d_call: TRBD1
cdr3_aa: CASSHWPGQGNTGELFF
cdr3_nt: TGCGCCAGCAGTCATTGGCCGGGACAGGGGAACACCGGGGAGCTGTTTTTT

v_call: TRBV7-8
clone_size: once
j_call: TRBJ2-7
d_call: TRBD2
cdr3_aa: CASSFSGRASTYEQYF
cdr3_nt: TGTGCCAGCAGCTTTAGCGGGAGGGCCTCCACCTACGAGCAGTACTTC

v_call: TRBV27
clone_size: NA
j_call: TRBJ2-1
d_call: NA
cdr3_aa: CASSSHGRAYNEQFF
cdr3_nt: TGTGCCAGCAGTTCTCACGGCAGGGCCTACAATGAGCAGTTCTTC

v_call: TRBV9
clone_size: NA
j_call: TRBJ2-7
d_call: NA
cdr3_aa: CASSVGPPVTYEQYF
cdr3_nt: TGTGCCAGCAGCGTAGGTCCCCCGGTGACCTACGAGCAGTACTTC

v_call: TRBV9
clone_size: NA
j_call: TRBJ2-1
d_call: NA
cdr3_aa: CASSVAWGTYNEQFF
cdr3_nt: TGTGCCAGCAGCGTAGCCTGGGGCACCTACAATGAGCAGTTCTTC

v_call: TRBV19
clone_size: NA
j_call: TRBJ1-1
d_call: NA
cdr3_aa: CAEEGKNTEAFF
cdr3_nt: TGTGCCGAGGAGGGCAAAAATACTGAAGCTTTCTTT